This TCR beta chain was recovered during a study of T cells in Graves' hyperthyroidism and ophthalmopathy. Study-level points and caveats: From stable hyperthyroidism, ophthalmopathy was separated by a 13 V-J model.

Amplification of TCR beta CDR3 regions used RNA as the template. RT-PCR in the first round (using the HTBI primer set) targeted the TCR CDR3. TCRdb redid the calling of the multiplex PCR reads with MiXCR, one entry per CDR3 protein. This repertoire shows hundreds of thousands of distinct CDR3 sequences, under 60% found once; its top ten account for 8.2%. Notes on this clonotype: Antigen specificity is unknown.

The clonotype comes from a woman aged 18-29 years with Graves' hyperthyroidism. Sequenced sample: peripheral blood or thyroid tissue (not recorded which).

The CDR3 loop reads CASNKPRTNQPQHF. The CDR3 DNA reads TGTGCCAGCAATAAACCCCGGACCAATCAGCCCCAGCATTTT. The genes are TRBV2 and TRBJ1-5; D not resolved. Germline CDR1 SNHLY, CDR2 FYNNEI. Trimming stripped 7 bases from V and 3 bases from J, with 13 bases between. The CDR3 runs to 14 residues.